These 2 T cell receptor beta chains were all obtained from the same sample, sequenced in a study of cytomegalovirus exposure and HLA in healthy donors. The PCR employed 60 Vbeta primers together with 13 Jbeta primers. Assay used: immunoSEQ multiplex PCR; TCRdb lists only in-frame clones, some missing. The sample carries under 300,000 clones, 70% to 90% recorded once. The sequenced sample was PBMCs. Receptors originate from a woman in her thirties or forties in good health and CMV-seropositive.

This clone was seen more than once but under ten times. Here the CDR3 reads CASSLMQGPPGEQYF. The CDR3 DNA reads TGTGCCAGCAGCTTAATGCAGGGCCCTCCCGGCGAGCAGTACTTC. The chain couples TRBV7-3 to TRBJ2-7, with TRBD1 as a possible D gene (5 bases). V lost 1 base to trimming and J lost 6 bases, with 16 bases between them. CDR1 is SGHTA and CDR2 is FQGTGA in the germline V gene. This CDR3 comprises 15 residues.

This clone was seen only a few times. The rearrangement joins TRBV2 to TRBJ2-7, with 8 bases matching TRBD2. The CDR3 totals 16 residues. The germline CDR1 and CDR2 sequences are SNHLY and FYNNEI. Germline trimming cut 6 bases from V and 3 bases from J; bases unmatched to any gene: 13. The CDR3 loop reads CASSWVVSGTDYEQYF. CDR3 coding DNA: TGTGCCAGCAGCTGGGTGGTTAGCGGGACCGACTACGAGCAGTACTTC.